These 26 T cell receptor beta chains originate from one sample sequenced in a study of CD4 T cell repertoires in COVID-19. The memory T cells were sequenced right after ex vivo isolation, without culture. Profiling relied on immunoSEQ multiplex PCR, and the TCRdb table lists in-frame clones only, not all of them. The sample has 20,000 to 25,000 clones, roughly 84% seen once. This specimen was central memory CD4+ T cells from blood, taken before the COVID-19 pandemic. These receptors were obtained from a human donor who had COVID-19.

This clone came up once. The chain recombines TRBV18 with TRBJ2-6; D gene ambiguous. In germline, CDR1 is KGHSH, CDR2 LQKENI. The CDR3 sequence is 15 residues long. The germline V and J ends were trimmed by 1 base and 0 bases, with 4 bases remaining between them. The CDR3 DNA follows: TGTGCCAGCTCACCACTGGCCTCTGGGGCCAACGTCCTGACTTTC. Encoded protein: CASSPLASGANVLTF.

V gene TRBV7-3 combines with J gene TRBJ2-5, with TRBD2 matching 9 bases. V trimming: 5 bases; J trimming: 3 bases; junction bases outside the gene matches: 7. Germline V lookup: CDR1 SGHTA, CDR2 FQGTGA. The CDR3 is 15 residues long. CDR3 coding DNA: TGTGCCAGCAGCCCTCTCGGCGGGGGGGAAGAGACCCAGTACTTC. Amino acid sequence: CASSPLGGGEETQYF.

The chain uses TRBV5-1 and TRBJ1-2; no clear D. The CDR3 is made up of 14 amino acids. Trimming took 4 bases from V and 8 from J, leaving 18 bases between them. CDR1 is SGHRS, CDR2 YFSETQ, per germline. The CDR3: CASSDGSGTGGYTF. In DNA, the CDR3 is TGCGCCAGCAGCGACGGGAGCGGCACTGGAGGCTACACCTTC.

The chain carries TRBV19 and TRBJ2-5; 8 bases are shared with TRBD1. CDR1 is LNHDA and CDR2 is SQIVND in the germline V gene (reference sequence). The CDR3 covers 14 residues. With V trimmed by 5 bases and J by 5 bases, 7 bases remained unmatched. CDR3 sequence: CASSAGTGGETQYF. CDR3 DNA: TGTGCCAGTAGTGCGGGGACAGGAGGGGAGACCCAGTACTTC.

The chain uses TRBV29-1 and TRBJ1-4; 8 nucleotides line up with TRBD1. Trimming at V came to 4 bases and at J to 8 bases, leaving 3 bases not matched to a gene. CDR1 and CDR2 from the germline V gene are SQVTM and ANQGSEA. CDR3 length: 12 amino acids. Here the CDR3 DNA reads TGCAGCGTTGGAAGACAGGGGGAAAAACTGTTTTTT. Translating it yields CSVGRQGEKLFF.

V is TRBV5-1 and J is TRBJ2-1, with 12 positions matching TRBD2. In germline, CDR1 is SGHRS, CDR2 YFSETQ. The V and J ends lost 2 bases and 10 bases, in that order; junction bases with no gene match: 10. The CDR3 length is 16 residues. The CDR3 DNA sequence: TGCGCCAGCAGCTTTAGGACTAGCGGGATGGATAGCGAGCAGTTCTTC. This sequence encodes CASSFRTSGMDSEQFF.

The chain has TRBV6-1 and TRBJ1-2; D unresolved. There are 15 residues in the CDR3. The V gene's germline CDR1 is MNHNS and CDR2 SASEGT. V lost 8 bases and J 4 bases, leaving 20 bases between the germline ends. CDR3 sequence (DNA): TGTGCCAGCGATAAGACGGGAGGGCCTTTCTATGGCTACACCTTC. Translation gives CASDKTGGPFYGYTF.

The chain joins TRBV13 to TRBJ1-3; 9 positions match TRBD1. J gave up 1 base and V 1 base, and 11 bases lay outside the gene matches. From germline, CDR1 is PRHDT and CDR2 FYEKMQ (reference sequence). CDR3 length: 19 amino acids. CDR3 sequence reads: CASSLEIVGQGKSGNTIYF. The CDR3 DNA follows: TGTGCCAGCAGCTTAGAGATTGTTGGACAGGGGAAATCTGGAAACACCATATATTTT.

The genes are TRBV28 and TRBJ1-5; a possible D gene is TRBD1 (6 bases). Germline CDR1 MDHEN, CDR2 SYDVKM. V was pared by 6 bases and J by 6 bases, with 9 bases between. The CDR3 runs to 12 residues. As DNA, the CDR3 is TGTGCCAGCAGGGGGGCGGGTCAGCCCCAGCATTTT. Encoded protein: CASRGAGQPQHF.

The chain couples TRBV5-1 to TRBJ1-1, with a tentative D call TRBD1 (5 bases). This CDR3 has 14 residues. Trimming took off 4 bases at V and 1 base at J, with 11 bases between the two ends. Germline V gives CDR1 SGHRS, CDR2 YFSETQ. The CDR3 nucleotides read TGCGCCAGCAGCGACGACAGAGCGAACACTGAAGCTTTCTTT. Protein: CASSDDRANTEAFF.

The chain employs TRBV19 and TRBJ2-7; the D is unclear. The CDR3 totals 12 residues. Germline V CDR1 and CDR2: LNHDA, SQIVND (reference sequence). The V end was cut by 6 bases, the J end by 0 bases, with 6 bases between. The CDR3 DNA is TGTGCCAGTAGACAGAGCTCCTACGAGCAGTACTTC. This translates into CASRQSSYEQYF.

The CDR3 region is CASSWVDRNPLNTEAFF. As DNA, the CDR3 is TGTGCCAGCAGCTGGGTAGACAGGAATCCATTGAACACTGAAGCTTTCTTT. The V and J genes are TRBV7-8 and TRBJ1-1; possibly TRBD1 for D (6 bases). The germline V gene has CDR1 SGHVS and CDR2 FQNEAQ. The germline V and J ends were trimmed by 4 bases and 0 bases, with 18 bases remaining between them. The CDR3 loop spans 17 amino acids.

The chain couples TRBV7-2 to TRBJ1-6; D perhaps matches TRBD1 (5 bases). V was shortened by 8 bases and J by 9 bases, with 20 bases between the two germline ends. CDR3 size: 15 residues. Germline CDR1 reads SGHTA; CDR2 reads FQGNSA. This CDR3 is CASGWGGRVGSPLHF. Written as DNA, the CDR3 is TGTGCCAGCGGGTGGGGTGGCAGGGTAGGTTCACCCCTCCACTTT.

The J gene is TRBJ1-3, the V gene TRBV6-1; D is possibly TRBD1 (5 bases). Germline V gives CDR1 MNHNS, CDR2 SASEGT. With 2 bases removed from V and 0 bases from J, the gap between germline ends came to 11 bases. This CDR3 region has 16 residues. The CDR3 spells CASSEQGAYSGNTIYF. The CDR3 nucleotides read TGTGCCAGCAGTGAACAGGGCGCGTACTCTGGAAACACCATATATTTT.

A remark on this clone: Its ends do not fully match the called genes, so a read error is possible. Other DNA sequences within the sample encode an identical CDR3. This chain joins TRBV6-1 and TRBJ1-5; D may be TRBD1 (5 bases). CDR3 length: 17 residues. Germline values: CDR1 MNHNS, CDR2 SASEGT. The CDR3 DNA sequence: TGTGCCAGCAGTGGTGGGCAGGGTGAGGTTAGCAATCAGCCCCAACATTTT. Translation gives CASSGGQGEVSNQPQHF.

The chain combines TRBV29-1 with TRBJ2-1; the match to TRBD1 covers 8 bases. The V and J ends lost 3 bases and 9 bases, in that order; junction bases with no gene match: 16. CDR1 is SQVTM and CDR2 is ANQGSEA in the germline V gene. This CDR3 comprises 16 residues. The CDR3 here is CSVDIGTGKVLAEQFF. For the CDR3, the DNA is TGCAGCGTTGACATCGGGACAGGTAAAGTTCTTGCTGAGCAGTTCTTC.

The chain has TRBV13 and TRBJ2-7, with D perhaps TRBD1 (6 bases). This CDR3 has 14 residues. Between the trimmed V and J ends, which lost 7 bases and 5 bases, there was a span of 18 bases. CDR1 is PRHDT, CDR2 FYEKMQ, per germline (reference sequence). The CDR3 DNA reads TGTGCCAGCAACGAAGGGGGTAAGCATGACGAGCAGTACTTC. Translation: CASNEGGKHDEQYF.

The gene calls are TRBV11-2 and TRBJ1-2, with D possibly being TRBD1 (5 bases). The CDR3 runs 14 residues. V was trimmed by 5 bases and J by 4 bases, leaving 14 bases between them. Germline lookup yields CDR1 SGHAT and CDR2 FQNNGV. CDR3 in DNA: TGTGCCAGCAGCCTAAACAGGAGGGGCTATGGCTACACCTTC. It codes for CASSLNRRGYGYTF.

V is TRBV5-1 and J is TRBJ2-5, with D possibly TRBD1 on 6 matching bases. This CDR3 comprises 13 residues. Germline V gene lookup returns CDR1 SGHRS and CDR2 YFSETQ. V dropped 7 bases and J dropped 1 base, with 11 bases sitting between them. The CDR3 bases are TGCGCCAGCGGCGGACAGCCCCAAGAGACCCAGTACTTC. Residues: CASGGQPQETQYF.

This sequence joins TRBV6-5 and TRBJ1-2; D possibly corresponds to TRBD1 (5 bases). The V gene lost 6 bases and the J gene lost 5 bases, with 16 bases spanning the gap. CDR1 MNHEY and CDR2 SVGAGI come from the germline V gene. This CDR3 comprises 14 residues. The CDR3 nucleotides read TGTGCCAGCAGCTACGACGGAAAGGGGTATGGCTACACCTTC. It translates to CASSYDGKGYGYTF.

The chain recombines TRBV6-5 with TRBJ1-2, with D possibly matching TRBD1 (6 bases). The CDR3 covers 15 residues. V dropped 10 bases and J dropped 3 bases, with 21 bases sitting between them. From germline, CDR1 is MNHEY and CDR2 SVGAGI. The CDR3 protein is CATQTDLDSYYGYTF. The CDR3 DNA reads TGTGCCACACAAACGGACTTGGACAGCTACTATGGCTACACCTTC.

The gene calls are TRBV11-3 and TRBJ2-3; 14 bases line up with TRBD2. Germline V gene sequence: CDR1 SGHNT, CDR2 YENEEA. This CDR3 region has 17 residues. V was clipped by 10 bases and J by 3 bases; unmatched bases: 12. CDR3 region: CATPKGLAGEETDTQYF. The CDR3 DNA sequence: TGTGCCACTCCGAAGGGACTAGCGGGAGAAGAAACAGATACGCAGTATTTT.

The chain has TRBV28 and TRBJ2-5, with 10 bases lining up with TRBD2. Germline CDR1 reads MDHEN; CDR2 reads SYDVKM. This CDR3 comprises 12 residues. J was trimmed by 13 bases and V by 6 bases; bases with no gene match: 8. CDR3 loop: CASSVSGTSAYF. The DNA for the CDR3 is TGTGCCAGCAGCGTTTCCGGGACTAGCGCGTACTTC.

This clone was found once. The chain couples TRBV5-1 to TRBJ2-1; D not resolved. Germline loops: CDR1 SGHRS, CDR2 YFSETQ. This CDR3 is 14 amino acids long. The ends were cut back, 0 bases at V and 2 bases at J, with 6 bases in the middle. Here the CDR3 reads CASSLELAYNEQFF. CDR3 DNA sequence: TGCGCCAGCAGCTTGGAGCTCGCCTACAATGAGCAGTTCTTC. The full variable domain, in which reference TRBV5-1 and TRBJ2-1 provide the parts outside the CDR3, is KAGVTQTPRYLIKTRGQQVTLSCSPISGHRSVSWYQQTPGQGLQFLFEYFSETQRNKGNFPGRFSGRQFSNSRSEMNVSTLELGDSALYLCASSLELAYNEQFFGPGTRLTVL.

The gene calls are TRBV23-1 and TRBJ2-7, with TRBD1 as a possible D gene (5 bases). TRBV23-1 falls under the ORF class, with uncertain function. V dropped 3 bases and J dropped 2 bases, with 14 bases sitting between them. CDR3 length: 15 residues. The CDR3 region has the DNA TGCGCCAGCAGTCATTCCCCGGACAAGCCCTACGAGCAGTACTTC. Translation gives CASSHSPDKPYEQYF.

This clone has just a few counts. The chain combines TRBV30 with TRBJ2-5; perhaps TRBD2 as D (5 bases). Trimming stripped 2 bases from V and 3 bases from J, with 13 bases between. This CDR3 region has 14 residues. Germline values: CDR1 GTSNPN, CDR2 SVGIG (reference sequence). CDR3 protein: CAWSLDGIKETQYF. The CDR3, as DNA: TGTGCCTGGAGTTTAGACGGGATTAAAGAGACCCAGTACTTC.